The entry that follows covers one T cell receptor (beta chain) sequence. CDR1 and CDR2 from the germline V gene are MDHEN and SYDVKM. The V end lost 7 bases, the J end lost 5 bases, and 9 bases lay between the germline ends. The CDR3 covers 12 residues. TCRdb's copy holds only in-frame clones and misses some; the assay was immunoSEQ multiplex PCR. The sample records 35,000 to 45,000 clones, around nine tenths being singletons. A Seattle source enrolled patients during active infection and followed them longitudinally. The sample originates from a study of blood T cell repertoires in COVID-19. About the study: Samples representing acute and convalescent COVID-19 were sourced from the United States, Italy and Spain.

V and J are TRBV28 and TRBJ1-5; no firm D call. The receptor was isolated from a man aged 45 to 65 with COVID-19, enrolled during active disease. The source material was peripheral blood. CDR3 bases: TGTGCCAGCACCTTTTCCCATCAGCCCCAGCATTTT. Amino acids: CASTFSHQPQHF.